This T cell receptor beta chain emerged from a study of shared clonotypes between healthy human individuals. Study observations and caveats: Sorted-subset samples were not fully sequenced, rarefaction indicated.

To note about this clone: Its specificity is not known.

An even split of each subset's genomic DNA across several immunoSEQ plates was performed. Sequenced by immunoSEQ multiplex PCR; TCRdb stores in-frame clones only, minus some. The repertoire holds 2,500,000 or so clones, with roughly 93% as singletons. The CDR3 runs to 15 residues. Germline V lookup: CDR1 SEHNR, CDR2 FQNEAQ (reference sequence). V gave up 6 bases and J gave up 5 bases; unmatched junction bases: 12. The receptor was isolated from a man in his late teens or twenties in good health. Some clones in this sample may be carry-over from other donors' samples. The source material was naive CD4+ T cells from PBMCs. The subset was: CD45RA+ positively selected. The chain combines TRBV7-9 with TRBJ2-7, with 8 bases lining up with TRBD2. The CDR3 protein is CASSSPRGGSDEQYF. CDR3 nucleotide sequence: TGTGCCAGCAGTTCCCCCCGGGGGGGGTCGGACGAGCAGTACTTC.